These 3 T cell receptor beta chains share one sample of origin, sequenced in a study of T cell repertoires in cytomegalovirus infection. TCRdb re-analysed the reads in MiXCR, keeping a single row per CDR3 protein. The table lists some 100,000 distinct CDR3 sequences, 20% to 30% of them singletons. Sequencing was done on a sample of CD8+ T cells from PBMCs. Receptors were obtained from a human donor in good health (CMV status not recorded). Some clones in this sample may be carry-over from other donors' samples.

V is TRBV7-8 and J is TRBJ1-2; D might be TRBD1 (6 bases). Trimming removed 2 bases at V and 4 bases at J, with 14 bases between. CDR1 is SGHVS and CDR2 is FQNEAQ in the germline V gene. There are 15 residues in the CDR3. The DNA for the CDR3 is TGTGCCAGCAGCTTAAGTCAGGGGCCAGGCTATGGCTACACCTTC. Translation: CASSLSQGPGYGYTF.

This clonotype was recorded a few times. The chain has TRBV7-8 and TRBJ2-1, with 8 positions matching TRBD1. CDR1 SGHVS and CDR2 FQNEAQ come from the germline V gene. The trim removed 2 bases at V and 6 bases at J, leaving 3 bases unmatched. This CDR3 comprises 14 residues. The CDR3, as DNA: TGTGCCAGCAGCTTAAGGGGACAGGCCAATGAGCAGTTCTTC. As protein: CASSLRGQANEQFF.

This clonotype was seen a handful of times. The chain is built from TRBV29-1 and TRBJ2-3; tentatively, D is TRBD1 or TRBD2 (6 bases each). V was pared by 2 bases and J by 0 bases, with 9 bases between. Germline-derived CDR1 and CDR2 are SQVTM and ANQGSEA. The CDR3 is 14 residues long. The CDR3 DNA reads TGCAGCGTTGAAAGGGGGGACAGCACAGATACGCAGTATTTT. Translated: CSVERGDSTDTQYF.